Shown below are 9 T cell receptor beta chains from a single sample sequenced in a study of blood T cell repertoires in COVID-19. Some clones are missing from TCRdb's copy, which holds only in-frame ones; the method was immunoSEQ multiplex PCR. The data contain 250,000 to 300,000 clones, 75% to 90% of them singletons. The specimen was peripheral blood. The receptors come from a man in his fifties or sixties with acute or convalescent COVID-19.

V and J are TRBV28 and TRBJ1-5; D is undetermined. Trimming pared 6 bases from V and 5 bases from J, leaving 5 bases between. Germline CDR1 reads MDHEN; CDR2 reads SYDVKM. This CDR3 comprises 11 residues. The CDR3 loop reads CASSSYQPQHF. In DNA, the CDR3 is TGTGCCAGCAGCTCCTATCAGCCCCAGCATTTT.

CDR3 sequence (DNA): TGTGCCAGCAGGCCCGGACAGGGCTCTGGGGCCAACGTCCTGACTTTC. It yields the protein CASRPGQGSGANVLTF. V usage is TRBV2 and J usage is TRBJ2-6; the match to TRBD1 covers 8 bases. CDR1 is SNHLY and CDR2 is FYNNEI in the germline V gene. The CDR3 length is 16 residues. After removal of 6 bases from V and 0 bases from J, the junction contained 4 bases not matched to a gene.

The rearrangement uses TRBV3-1 (or the pseudogene TRBV3-2) and TRBJ1-1; 9 bases match TRBD1. This CDR3 has 16 residues. After removal of 0 bases from V and 7 bases from J, the junction contained 9 bases not matched to a gene. Germline V gene sequence: CDR1 LGHDT, CDR2 YNNKEL (reference sequence). In nucleotides, the CDR3 is TGTGCCAGCAGCCAAGAAAAGGACAGGGGAGGTGGTGAAGCTTTCTTT. Residues: CASSQEKDRGGGEAFF.

The chain is built from TRBV18 and TRBJ1-5; D is undetermined. Germline V gives CDR1 KGHSH, CDR2 LQKENI. This CDR3 is 15 amino acids long. V was shortened by 6 bases and J by 5 bases, with 17 bases between the two germline ends. CDR3 in DNA: TGTGCCAGCTCCCCAGAGCGGGCTCTAGATCAGCCCCAGCATTTT. It encodes CASSPERALDQPQHF.

The sample holds one count of this clone. The J gene is TRBJ1-1, the V gene TRBV2, with TRBD1 matching 7 bases. The ends lost 7 bases at V and 0 bases at J; junction bases unmatched: 5. The germline V gene has CDR1 SNHLY and CDR2 FYNNEI. This CDR3 has 14 residues. CDR3 nucleotides: TGTGCCAGCAAGGGACAGAGAATGAACACTGAAGCTTTCTTT. It codes for CASKGQRMNTEAFF. The whole variable domain, filled in from reference TRBV2 and TRBJ1-1, reads EPEVTQTPSHQVTQMGQEVILRCVPISNHLYFYWYRQILGQKVEFLVSFYNNEISEKSEIFDDQFSVERPDGSNFTLKIRSTKLEDSAMYFCASKGQRMNTEAFFGQGTRLTVV.

In its sample, this clone was seen once. The chain recombines TRBV3-1 (or the pseudogene TRBV3-2) with TRBJ1-5; D is ambiguous. The length of the CDR3 is 13 residues. CDR1 is LGHDT and CDR2 is YNNKEL in the germline V gene (reference sequence). Trimming pared 1 base from V and 3 bases from J, leaving 4 bases between. The CDR3 reads CASSQGLNQPQHF. The DNA for the CDR3 is TGTGCCAGCAGCCAAGGGCTCAATCAGCCCCAGCATTTT.

Comments on this clone: Other DNA sequences in the sample encode the same CDR3. This rearrangement joins TRBV5-1 to TRBJ1-4; 8 positions agree with TRBD1. Germline CDR1 is SGHRS and CDR2 is YFSETQ. V lost 4 bases and J lost 0; bases outside the gene matches: 2. The CDR3 loop spans 15 amino acids. The chain's CDR3 is CASSGQGATNEKLFF. The CDR3 nucleotides read TGCGCCAGCAGCGGACAGGGTGCAACTAATGAAAAACTGTTTTTT.

This clone was seen only once. J is TRBJ1-6 and V is TRBV18; tentative D call: TRBD1 (5 bases). The CDR3 has 16 amino acids. Per germline, CDR1 KGHSH and CDR2 LQKENI. The V end lost 2 bases, the J end lost 6 bases, and 14 bases lay between the germline ends. CDR3 loop: CASSPGASTINSPLHF. Here the CDR3 DNA reads TGTGCCAGCTCACCAGGGGCCAGTACCATTAATTCACCCCTCCACTTT. The full variable domain, with the rest looked up from reference TRBV18 and TRBJ1-6, is NAGVMQNPRHLVRRRGQEARLRCSPMKGHSHVYWYRQLPEEGLKFMVYLQKENIIDESGMPKERFSAEFPKEGPSILRIQQVVRGDSAAYFCASSPGASTINSPLHFGNGTRLTVT.

The table lists this clone with a few counts. This chain's CDR3 is CASSLDRFGEQYF. The DNA of the CDR3 is TGTGCCAGCAGCTTAGATCGGTTCGGTGAGCAGTACTTC. The chain uses TRBV11-2 and TRBJ2-7; D call uncertain. CDR1 SGHAT and CDR2 FQNNGV come from the germline V gene. The CDR3 spans 13 residues. V lost 0 bases to trimming and J lost 7 bases, with 10 bases between them.